The 3 T cell receptor beta chains below all came from one sample that was sequenced in a study of type 1 and type 2 diabetes patients. PCR was run on genomic DNA. The TCR beta CDR3 region was amplified using 30 forward and 13 reverse primers. A single record per CDR3 protein comes from TCRdb applying MiXCR to the multiplex PCR reads. The table has about 290,000 distinct CDR3 sequences, roughly 50% seen once; the top ten hold roughly 15%. The sample was peripheral blood mononuclear cells (PBMCs). These receptors originate from a man younger than 35 with type 2 diabetes.

This clonotype came up a few times. The chain employs TRBV12-3 or TRBV12-4 and TRBJ1-2; D unclear. Trimming pared 3 bases from V and 8 bases from J, leaving 13 bases between. This CDR3 region has 13 residues. CDR3 sequence reads: CASSLGDVGGYTF. The CDR3 region has the DNA TGTGCCAGCAGTTTGGGTGATGTTGGAGGCTACACCTTC.

This clonotype appeared many times. The junction shows a germline mismatch at one end, possibly a read error. The V call is TRBV5-1, the J call TRBJ1-5; D unresolved. The CDR3 extends over 15 amino acids. Germline V gives CDR1 SGHRS, CDR2 YFSETQ. CDR3 amino acids: CASSLDGDSNQPQHF. In DNA, the CDR3 is TGTGCCAGCAGCTTAGACGGTGATAGCAATCAGCCCCAGCATTTT.

The rearrangement links TRBV2 to TRBJ1-2, with TRBD1 as a possible D gene (6 bases). Trimming took off 7 bases at V and 4 bases at J, with 19 bases between the two ends. Germline lookup yields CDR1 SNHLY and CDR2 FYNNEI. CDR3 length equals 15 residues. Here the CDR3 DNA reads TGTGCCAGCAAGATACAGGGCCAAGTAAGCTATGGCTACACCTTC. Its protein product is CASKIQGQVSYGYTF.